This TCR beta chain was found in a study of chemoradiotherapy in HPV16-positive cancers. The wider study: Functional T-cell assays on a couple of HPV16-positive patients' cells defined candidate HPV-specific clones and common TCR motifs. Points from the study as a whole: Only two HPV16-positive patients supplied the functional HPV-specificity definition. During treatment, candidate HPV-specific clones and E7-related motifs expanded in tumor. For HPV16-positive patients, expanding HPV-responsive T cells associated with longer recurrence-free survival.

Notes on this clone: Its antigen is as yet unknown.

The repertoire was sequenced with immunoSEQ multiplex PCR; TCRdb's copy has only in-frame clones and lacks some. This table has 36,000 or so clones, roughly 78% appearing once. Per the germline V gene, CDR1 is GTSNPN and CDR2 is SVGIG (reference sequence). Trimming pared 3 bases from V and 3 bases from J, leaving 8 bases between. This CDR3 has 12 amino acids. The sample in question was blood, obtained from a patient who underwent chemoradiotherapy. This chain links TRBV30 with TRBJ1-2; D is ambiguous. This TCR derives from a human donor with HPV-associated anogenital cancer. In nucleotides, the CDR3 is TGTGCCTGGAGCGTTGATGACTATGGCTACACCTTC. Protein: CAWSVDDYGYTF.